This T cell receptor (beta chain) was sequenced during a study of blood T cell dynamics during melanoma immunotherapy. TCRdb keeps only in-frame clones here, not all; method: immunoSEQ multiplex PCR. The sample shows approximately 23,000 clones, 89% of them seen only once. This clone was detected only a few times. This CDR3 has 14 amino acids. Looked up from germline, CDR1 is MNHNY and CDR2 is SVGAGI (reference sequence). Between the trimmed V and J ends, which lost 6 bases and 0 bases, there was a span of 9 bases. Time point here: pre-treatment baseline. Here the sequenced sample was blood, taken from a patient treated with checkpoint blockade. The gene calls are TRBV6-6 and TRBJ2-1; D gene unclear. This TCR was recovered from a human donor with melanoma. The CDR3, as DNA: TGTGCCAGCAGGAAGGGATACTCCTACAATGAGCAGTTCTTC. This gives the protein CASRKGYSYNEQFF.